One sample yielded the 16 T cell receptor beta chains listed below, sequenced in a study of T-cell memory formation after mild COVID-19. Each CDR3 protein gets one entry after TCRdb re-called the 5' RACE reads with MiXCR. The sample contains hundreds of thousands of distinct CDR3 sequences, approximately 19% of which appear only once. The specimen sequenced was PBMCs or a T cell subset sorted from them (not recorded which). The receptor source for this set is an adult woman who had mild COVID-19 (a few samples of this study predate the infection). Cell type and time point are not known.

The CDR3 DNA reads as TGCGCCAGCAGCATCCGACAGGGGACTAGAGCCTACACCTTC. Its protein product is CASSIRQGTRAYTF. The chain is built from TRBV5-1 and TRBJ1-2; TRBD1 matches at 8 bases. Losses at the gene ends were 4 bases for V and 10 bases for J; bases not matched to a gene: 12. Germline CDR1 is SGHRS and CDR2 is YFSETQ. The CDR3 is made up of 14 amino acids.

This clonotype was picked up a small number of times. This rearrangement joins TRBV11-2 to TRBJ2-7; D may be TRBD1 or TRBD2 (5 bases each). Germline CDR1 reads SGHAT; CDR2 reads FQNNGV. CDR3 length: 14 amino acids. V lost 0 bases, J lost 0 bases, and 6 bases lay in between. The CDR3 DNA reads TGTGCCAGCAGCTTAGAAGGGACCTCCTACGAGCAGTACTTC. Encoded protein: CASSLEGTSYEQYF.

The V gene is TRBV5-5, the J gene TRBJ2-5, with 8 bases lining up with TRBD1. V dropped 0 bases and J dropped 6; count of bases not matched to a gene: 10. Germline V CDR1 and CDR2: SGHKS, YYEKEE (reference sequence). The CDR3 has 16 amino acids. The CDR3 nucleotides are TGTGCCAGCAGCTTGGGGCAGGGGGCGCGGGCCCAGACCCAGTACTTC. Its protein product is CASSLGQGARAQTQYF.

This clonotype has only a few counts. This chain connects TRBV29-1 to TRBJ2-7; D gene unclear. Looked up from germline, CDR1 is SQVTM and CDR2 is ANQGSEA. CDR3 length: 11 amino acids. Trimming shortened V by 5 bases and J by 3 bases, and 8 bases separated the two germline ends. CDR3 residues: CSVLHFYEQYF. CDR3 DNA sequence: TGCAGCGTTCTTCACTTCTACGAGCAGTACTTC.

The rearrangement joins TRBV20-1 to TRBJ2-1, with a possible D match to TRBD2 (6 bases). Trimming removed 3 bases from V and 1 base from J, with 10 bases in between. Germline values: CDR1 DFQATT, CDR2 SNEGSKA (reference sequence). CDR3 size: 14 residues. The CDR3 DNA reads TGCAGTGCTAGGGACGGGGGATCCTACAATGAGCAGTTCTTC. This sequence encodes CSARDGGSYNEQFF.

In this sample, this clonotype turned up a few times. This chain uses TRBV12-3 or TRBV12-4 with TRBJ1-2, with a possible D match to TRBD1 (5 bases). The CDR3 is 15 residues long. The V and J ends lost 6 bases and 4 bases respectively, with 18 bases between them. CDR3 protein: CASRCDDQGCYGYTF. CDR3 bases: TGTGCCAGCAGGTGTGATGATCAGGGATGCTATGGCTACACCTTC.

The rearrangement links TRBV7-8 to TRBJ2-4, with 9 nucleotides matching TRBD1. Germline-derived CDR1 and CDR2 are SGHVS and FQNEAQ. J was trimmed by 2 bases and V by 1 base; bases with no gene match: 3. This CDR3 comprises 16 residues. DNA of the CDR3: TGTGCCAGCAGCTTAGGTTACAGGGGGCCCAAAAACATTCAGTACTTC. It translates to CASSLGYRGPKNIQYF.

In its sample, this clonotype was seen a few times. The chain joins TRBV15 to TRBJ2-5; 8 nucleotides agree with TRBD2. The V and J ends lost 0 bases and 5 bases, in that order; junction bases with no gene match: 5. The CDR3 spans 15 residues. The germline V gene has CDR1 LNHNV and CDR2 YYDKDF (reference sequence). In nucleotides, the CDR3 is TGTGCCACCAGCAGAGATCGGGGGGGCCGGGAGACCCAGTACTTC. This encodes CATSRDRGGRETQYF. The variable domain in full, with the rest retrieved from reference TRBV15 and TRBJ2-5, is DAMVIQNPRYQVTQFGKPVTLSCSQTLNHNVMYWYQQKSSQAPKLLFHYYDKDFNNEADTPDNFQSRRPNTSFCFLDIRSPGLGDTAMYLCATSRDRGGRETQYFGPGTRLLVL.

This clonotype was observed a few times. J is TRBJ2-7 and V is TRBV18; TRBD1 agrees at 9 bases. CDR3 length: 14 amino acids. Per the germline V gene, CDR1 is KGHSH and CDR2 is LQKENI. The junction had 6 bases not matched to a gene; V was cut back by 6 bases and J by 3 bases. The CDR3 DNA sequence: TGTGCCAGCTCCCGGGACAGGGCAGGCTACGAGCAGTACTTC. Encoded protein: CASSRDRAGYEQYF.

The sample holds a few counts of this clonotype. The rearrangement uses TRBV2 and TRBJ2-1, with D possibly matching TRBD1 (5 bases). Germline V gene lookup returns CDR1 SNHLY and CDR2 FYNNEI. CDR3 length: 14 residues. The ends were cut back, 2 bases at V and 4 bases at J, with 9 bases in the middle. The CDR3, as DNA: TGTGCCAGCAGTGAAAGGGGCAGTTACAATGAGCAGTTCTTC. Protein sequence: CASSERGSYNEQFF.

The table lists this clonotype with a few counts. The V and J genes are TRBV7-3 and TRBJ1-1; no reliable D call. Trimming took off 2 bases at V and 2 bases at J, with 12 bases between the two ends. This CDR3 contains 15 residues. Germline V gives CDR1 SGHTA, CDR2 FQGTGA. The CDR3 DNA is TGTGCCAGCAGCTTATGGGGTGGAGGCAACACTGAAGCTTTCTTT. It translates to CASSLWGGGNTEAFF.

The rearrangement links TRBV9 to TRBJ2-7; 8 nucleotides line up with TRBD2. V was clipped by 0 bases and J by 5 bases; unmatched bases: 4. This CDR3 is built from 14 residues. Germline CDR1 and CDR2: SGDLS and YYNGEE. The CDR3 DNA reads TGTGCCAGCAGCGTAGACGGGAGGGGACACGAGCAGTACTTC. Protein product: CASSVDGRGHEQYF.

This clonotype was recorded many times. The rearrangement uses TRBV12-3 or TRBV12-4 and TRBJ2-3; tentatively, D is TRBD2 (6 bases). The CDR3 runs to 15 residues. The V end lost 4 bases, the J end lost 5 bases, and 16 bases lay between the germline ends. CDR3 DNA sequence: TGTGCCAGCAGTTCATCCGGGGCGGGGAGAGATACGCAGTATTTT. It yields the protein CASSSSGAGRDTQYF.

This clonotype was recorded a few times. The chain uses TRBV7-2 and TRBJ1-5; tentative D call: TRBD1 (5 bases). Germline assignment: CDR1 SGHTA and CDR2 FQGNSA. With 0 bases removed from V and 3 bases from J, the gap between germline ends came to 9 bases. The CDR3 has 15 residues. The CDR3 DNA reads TGTGCCAGCAGCTTAGCTGGACACATCAATCAGCCCCAGCATTTT. It codes for CASSLAGHINQPQHF.

This clonotype was seen a few times. This chain connects TRBV6-1 to TRBJ1-1; TRBD1 is a possible D gene (6 bases). The CDR3 has 14 residues. Germline CDR1 reads MNHNS; CDR2 reads SASEGT. The ends were cut back, 5 bases at V and 0 bases at J, with 10 bases in the middle. The chain's CDR3 is CASSQGNLNTEAFF. CDR3 nucleotides: TGTGCCAGCAGTCAGGGGAATCTGAACACTGAAGCTTTCTTT.

Many counts were recorded for this clonotype. This chain connects TRBV6-5 to TRBJ1-2; 8 nucleotides agree with TRBD1. Germline values: CDR1 MNHEY, CDR2 SVGAGI. The CDR3 loop spans 14 amino acids. V dropped 4 bases and J dropped 0; count of bases not matched to a gene: 1. The CDR3 nucleotides read TGTGCCAGCAGTTGGGGACAGGCTAACTATGGCTACACCTTC. This gives the protein CASSWGQANYGYTF.